Sequencing of this T cell receptor beta chain was carried out in a study of control samples from healthy donors and cancer patients. Sequenced by immunoSEQ multiplex PCR; TCRdb stores in-frame clones only, minus some. The sample lists 160,000 or so clones, approximately 96% occurring once. The sample was blood. This TCR derives from a woman in her twenties or thirties in good health.

The CDR3 sequence is CASSSGPQREAQYF. The CDR3 DNA follows: TGTGCCAGCAGTTCCGGGCCTCAGAGGGAGGCCCAGTACTTC. The chain carries TRBV3-1 (or the pseudogene TRBV3-2) and TRBJ2-5, with D perhaps TRBD2 (6 bases). V was pared by 6 bases and J by 9 bases, with 20 bases between. CDR1 is LGHDT and CDR2 is YNNKEL in the germline V gene (reference sequence). This CDR3 is 14 amino acids long.